What follows are 8 T cell receptor beta chains derived from one specimen sequenced in a study of cytomegalovirus exposure and HLA in healthy donors. Libraries were prepared by immunoSEQ multiplex PCR; TCRdb keeps only in-frame clonotypes and omits some of them. The repertoire holds about 360,000 clones, more than 80% seen once, with roughly 0.82% in the top ten. The sequencing input was PBMCs. The receptors derive from a young woman in good health and CMV-seronegative.

Only a few counts were recorded for this clone. The chain employs TRBV11-2 and TRBJ2-7, with D perhaps matching TRBD1 (5 bases). Between the trimmed V and J ends, which lost 5 bases and 0 bases, there was a span of 17 bases. The CDR3 loop spans 16 amino acids. Germline V lookup: CDR1 SGHAT, CDR2 FQNNGV. The CDR3 protein is CASSPLGRTLSYEQYF. DNA for the CDR3: TGTGCCAGCAGCCCCTTGGGCAGGACACTCTCCTACGAGCAGTACTTC.

CDR3 sequence reads: CSVEQVLNTEAFF. CDR3 DNA sequence: TGCAGCGTTGAACAGGTCTTGAACACTGAAGCTTTCTTT. The chain joins TRBV29-1 to TRBJ1-1; D is uncertain. CDR1 is SQVTM and CDR2 is ANQGSEA in the germline V gene. Between the trimmed V and J ends, which lost 2 bases and 0 bases, there was a span of 7 bases. This CDR3 comprises 13 residues.

CDR3 loop: CASSQVAGGRGELFF. The CDR3 DNA sequence: TGTGCCAGCAGCCAAGTCGCGGGGGGCAGGGGGGAGCTGTTTTTT. The chain joins TRBV4-2 to TRBJ2-2; 8 nucleotides line up with TRBD2. CDR1 is LGHNA, CDR2 YNFKEQ, per germline. J was trimmed by 8 bases and V by 1 base; bases with no gene match: 6. This CDR3 is 15 amino acids long.

The genes are TRBV6-1 and TRBJ1-1; 9 positions agree with TRBD1. Germline CDR1 reads MNHNS; CDR2 reads SASEGT. Trimming cost V 2 bases and J 11 bases; bases outside gene matches: 9. The CDR3 sequence is 14 residues long. The CDR3 here is CASSERRTGELAFF. CDR3 coding DNA: TGTGCCAGCAGTGAACGGCGGACAGGGGAATTGGCTTTCTTT.

This chain connects TRBV5-1 to TRBJ2-2, with TRBD1 matching over 7 bases. Germline trimming cut 1 base from V and 6 bases from J; bases unmatched to any gene: 9. Per germline, CDR1 SGHRS and CDR2 YFSETQ. The CDR3 loop spans 16 amino acids. CDR3: CASSLQGGDIAGELFF. The CDR3 DNA follows: TGCGCCAGCAGCTTGCAAGGGGGCGATATAGCCGGGGAGCTGTTTTTT.

CDR3 nucleotide sequence: TGTGCCAGCAGTTACTTTGGGGAGAACTACGAGCAGTACTTC. Protein: CASSYFGENYEQYF. This sequence joins TRBV6-5 and TRBJ2-7; D is possibly TRBD2 (5 bases). The length of the CDR3 is 14 residues. Looked up from germline, CDR1 is MNHEY and CDR2 is SVGAGI. Trimming removed 1 base from V and 3 bases from J, with 10 bases in between.

As to this clone: Other nucleotide sequences from this sample produce the same CDR3. The chain carries TRBV18 and TRBJ2-3, with D possibly TRBD1 on 7 matching bases. With 3 bases removed from V and 3 bases from J, the gap between germline ends came to 13 bases. The length of the CDR3 is 15 residues. Germline-derived CDR1 and CDR2 are KGHSH and LQKENI. Here the CDR3 DNA reads TGTGCCAGCTCACCGCAGCAGGGGGGAACAGATACGCAGTATTTT. Translating it yields CASSPQQGGTDTQYF.

The chain carries TRBV25-1 and TRBJ2-7; 8 bases fit TRBD2. The CDR3 sequence is 18 residues long. Germline V lookup: CDR1 MGHDK, CDR2 SYGVNS. Unmatched junction bases numbered 18, after V lost 3 bases and J lost 5 bases. The CDR3 loop reads CASSDFTRGGLGAHEQYF. The CDR3 nucleotides read TGTGCCAGCAGTGATTTTACGAGGGGGGGACTAGGGGCCCACGAGCAGTACTTC.